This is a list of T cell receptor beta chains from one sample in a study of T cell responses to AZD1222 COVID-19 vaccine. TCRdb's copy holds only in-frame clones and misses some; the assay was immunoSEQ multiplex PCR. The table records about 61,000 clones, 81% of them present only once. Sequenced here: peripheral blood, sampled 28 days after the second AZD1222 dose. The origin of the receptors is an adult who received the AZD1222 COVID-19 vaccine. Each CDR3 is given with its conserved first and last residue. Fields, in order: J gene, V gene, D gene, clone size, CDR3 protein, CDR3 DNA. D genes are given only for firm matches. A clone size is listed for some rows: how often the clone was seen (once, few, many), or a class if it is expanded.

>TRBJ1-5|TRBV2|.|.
CASSEFLGDQPQHF
TGTGCCAGCAGTGAATTTCTTGGGGATCAGCCCCAGCATTTT
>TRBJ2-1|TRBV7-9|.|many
CASSLRGNAVDEQFF
TGTGCCAGCAGCTTAAGAGGGAACGCCGTCGATGAGCAGTTCTTC
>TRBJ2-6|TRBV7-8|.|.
CASSLYGKANVLTF
TGTGCCAGCAGCTTATACGGAAAGGCCAACGTCCTGACTTTC
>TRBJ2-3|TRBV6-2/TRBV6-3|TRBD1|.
CASSSRTGGGDTQYF
TGTGCCAGCAGTTCCCGGACAGGGGGTGGAGATACGCAGTATTTT
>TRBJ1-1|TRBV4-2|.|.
CASSQVSGEAFF
TGTGCCAGCAGCCAAGTATCGGGAGAAGCTTTCTTT
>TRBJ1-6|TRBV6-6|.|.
CASSYQPGVVVPLHF
TGTGCCAGCAGTTACCAACCAGGGGTTGTCGTCCCCCTCCACTTT
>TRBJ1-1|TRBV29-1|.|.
CSVRIGGRGEAFF
TGCAGCGTTAGAATTGGGGGAAGGGGTGAAGCTTTCTTT
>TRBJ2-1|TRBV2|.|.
CASSGGGEDEQFF
TGTGCCAGCAGTGGCGGAGGGGAGGATGAGCAGTTCTTC
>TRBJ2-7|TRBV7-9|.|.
CASSPQTETYEQYF
TGTGCCAGCAGCCCGCAGACCGAAACCTACGAGCAGTACTTC
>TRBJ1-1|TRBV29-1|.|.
CSVEGTSKGEAFF
TGCAGCGTTGAGGGGACAAGCAAAGGTGAAGCTTTCTTT
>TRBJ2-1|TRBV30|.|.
CAWSVSGVNEQFF
TGTGCCTGGAGTGTGAGTGGGGTCAATGAGCAGTTCTTC
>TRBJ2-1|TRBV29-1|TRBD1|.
CSVRGQAYNEQFF
TGCAGCGTTCGGGGACAGGCCTACAATGAGCAGTTCTTC
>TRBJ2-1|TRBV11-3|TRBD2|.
CASSPGTSGYNEQFF
TGTGCCAGCAGCCCAGGGACTAGCGGCTACAATGAGCAGTTCTTC
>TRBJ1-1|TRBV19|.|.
CASSIPAEAFF
TGTGCCAGTAGTATTCCCGCTGAAGCTTTCTTT